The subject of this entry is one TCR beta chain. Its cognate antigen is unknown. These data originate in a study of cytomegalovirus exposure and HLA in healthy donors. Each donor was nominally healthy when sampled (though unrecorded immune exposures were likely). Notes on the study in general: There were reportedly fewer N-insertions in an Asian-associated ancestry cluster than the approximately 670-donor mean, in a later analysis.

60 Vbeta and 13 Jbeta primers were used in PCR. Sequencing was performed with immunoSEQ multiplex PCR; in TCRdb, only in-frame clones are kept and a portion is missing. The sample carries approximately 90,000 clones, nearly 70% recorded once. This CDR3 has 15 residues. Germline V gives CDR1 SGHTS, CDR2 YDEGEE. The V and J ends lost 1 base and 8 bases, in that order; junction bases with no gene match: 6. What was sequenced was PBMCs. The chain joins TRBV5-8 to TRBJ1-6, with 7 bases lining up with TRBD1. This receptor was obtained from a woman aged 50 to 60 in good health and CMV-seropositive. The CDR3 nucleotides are TGTGCCAGCAGCTTGTTAAGGGACAGACATTCACCCCTCCACTTT. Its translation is CASSLLRDRHSPLHF.